A single sample is the source of the 23 T cell receptor beta chains below, sequenced in a study of blood T cell repertoires in COVID-19. TCRdb keeps only in-frame clones here, not all; method: immunoSEQ multiplex PCR. The sample contains under 300,000 clones, about 80% of which appear only once. Sequenced material: PBMCs or T cells enriched from blood (not recorded which). The receptors here all came from a man aged 50 or older who had recovered from COVID-19.

This clone was counted between two and nine times. The chain couples TRBV19 to TRBJ1-3; D is unclear. Germline loops: CDR1 LNHDA, CDR2 SQIVND (reference sequence). V was cut by 3 bases and J by 0 bases, with 12 bases left in between. The CDR3 is made up of 16 amino acids. The CDR3 DNA is TGTGCCAGTAGTATCGAGGTGTCGAGCTCTGGAAACACCATATATTTT. It codes for CASSIEVSSSGNTIYF.

This clone appeared a single time. The J gene is TRBJ2-3, the V gene TRBV7-3, with 7 positions matching TRBD1. The CDR3 extends over 17 amino acids. In germline, CDR1 is SGHTA, CDR2 FQGTGA. The trim removed 5 bases at V and 0 bases at J, leaving 11 bases unmatched. As DNA, the CDR3 is TGTGCCAGCAGCCCCCGGACCGGGACAGCTAGCACAGATACGCAGTATTTT. Amino acids: CASSPRTGTASTDTQYF. The whole variable domain, remainder taken from reference TRBV7-3 and TRBJ2-3, is GAGVSQTPSNKVTEKGKYVELRCDPISGHTALYWYRQSLGQGPEFLIYFQGTGAADDSGLPNDRFFAVRPEGSVSTLKIQRTERGDSAVYLCASSPRTGTASTDTQYFGPGTRLTVL.

The chain is built from TRBV15 and TRBJ1-5, with 8 positions matching TRBD1. The CDR3 totals 16 residues. After removal of 3 bases from V and 2 bases from J, the junction contained 6 bases not matched to a gene. Per germline, CDR1 LNHNV and CDR2 YYDKDF (reference sequence). CDR3 sequence (DNA): TGTGCCACCAGCAGGACAGACAGGGGAGGCAATCAGCCCCAGCATTTT. Protein product: CATSRTDRGGNQPQHF.

This chain links TRBV2 with TRBJ1-3; 8 nucleotides match TRBD1. Germline CDR1 and CDR2: SNHLY and FYNNEI. The CDR3 has 15 amino acids. Germline trimming cut 7 bases from V and 2 bases from J; bases unmatched to any gene: 7. The CDR3 DNA reads as TGTGCCAGCACGTCCCAGGGGGCCGCTGGAAACACCATATATTTT. This encodes CASTSQGAAGNTIYF.

The chain is built from TRBV5-6 and TRBJ2-7, with a tentative D call TRBD1 (5 bases). Germline assignment: CDR1 SGHDT and CDR2 YYEEEE. V was cut by 4 bases and J by 3 bases, with 8 bases left in between. CDR3 length equals 12 residues. CDR3 sequence: CASSLGVYEQYF. CDR3 nucleotide sequence: TGTGCCAGCAGCCTAGGGGTCTACGAGCAGTACTTC.

This chain connects TRBV15 to TRBJ1-3, with 7 bases lining up with TRBD1. This CDR3 spans 16 amino acids. The ends lost 4 bases at V and 6 bases at J; junction bases unmatched: 12. CDR1 and CDR2 from the germline V gene are LNHNV and YYDKDF (reference sequence). CDR3 DNA sequence: TGTGCCACCAGCACCTTGACAGGGCTAATTGAAAACACCATATATTTT. Its protein product is CATSTLTGLIENTIYF.

This clone was detected a few times. The chain joins TRBV19 to TRBJ1-5, with 7 bases matching TRBD1. The CDR3 runs to 16 residues. The trim removed 5 bases at V and 7 bases at J, leaving 14 bases unmatched. Germline CDR1 LNHDA, CDR2 SQIVND (reference sequence). The DNA for the CDR3 is TGTGCCAGTAGTTTAATCAGACAGGGCGCTTGGCAGCCCCAGCATTTT. Translating gives CASSLIRQGAWQPQHF.

This chain joins TRBV30 and TRBJ2-7, with a weak D call TRBD2 (6 bases). Trimming left V 3 bases short and J 7 bases short, with 16 bases between. The CDR3 is made up of 13 amino acids. Germline CDR1 and CDR2: GTSNPN and SVGIG (reference sequence). The chain's CDR3 is CAWSSILAGEQYF. CDR3 DNA sequence: TGTGCCTGGAGCTCCATACTAGCAGGGGAGCAGTACTTC.

V usage is TRBV5-4 and J usage is TRBJ1-2, with TRBD1 matching over 7 bases. The CDR3 is 13 residues long. From germline, CDR1 is SGHNT and CDR2 YYREEE (reference sequence). V lost 0 bases, J lost 8 bases, and 4 bases stayed unmatched. CDR3 sequence: CASSLDHRGGYTF. CDR3 nucleotides: TGTGCCAGCAGCTTGGACCACAGGGGCGGCTACACCTTC. Variable domain in full (rest from reference TRBV5-4 and TRBJ1-2): ETGVTQSPTHLIKTRGQQVTLRCSSQSGHNTVSWYQQALGQGPQFIFQYYREEENGRGNFPPRFSGLQFPNYSSELNVNALELDDSALYLCASSLDHRGGYTFGSGTRLTVV.

The rearrangement joins TRBV11-2 to TRBJ1-1; D is perhaps TRBD1 (6 bases). Germline CDR1 reads SGHAT; CDR2 reads FQNNGV. V was clipped by 0 bases and J by 11 bases, with 10 bases between them. CDR3 length: 12 residues. The CDR3 DNA sequence: TGTGCCAGCAGCTTAGAGGGGGGGCGCGCTTTCTTT. Protein sequence: CASSLEGGRAFF.

Many counts were recorded for this clone. The chain links TRBV4-1 to TRBJ2-5; 7 nucleotides align to TRBD1. This CDR3 has 15 amino acids. The trim removed 0 bases at V and 5 bases at J, leaving 6 bases unmatched. Germline CDR1 is MGHRA and CDR2 is YSYEKL. The CDR3 DNA reads TGCGCCAGCAGCCAAGATCTAGGGGGCGAGGAGACCCAGTACTTC. It yields the protein CASSQDLGGEETQYF.

In its sample, this clone was seen once. V gene TRBV27 combines with J gene TRBJ2-5; 9 bases are shared with TRBD2. Germline V lookup: CDR1 MNHEY, CDR2 SMNVEV (reference sequence). CDR3 length: 18 residues. V lost 5 bases to trimming and J lost 5 bases; unmatched junction nucleotides: 18. The CDR3: CASSPKNRGTSIRETQYF. The DNA for the CDR3 is TGTGCCAGCAGTCCCAAGAATAGGGGGACTAGCATCCGCGAGACCCAGTACTTC.

V usage is TRBV14 and J usage is TRBJ2-7, with 13 bases lining up with TRBD2. The CDR3 is 15 residues long. Germline V gene data show CDR1 as SGHDN and CDR2 as FVKESK. J gave up 3 bases and V 4 bases, and 3 bases lay outside the gene matches. CDR3 protein: CASSPRLAGGYEQYF. In DNA form, the CDR3 reads TGTGCCAGCAGCCCCCGACTAGCGGGGGGCTACGAGCAGTACTTC. The variable domain in full, completed from reference TRBV14 and TRBJ2-7, reads EAGVTQFPSHSVIEKGQTVTLRCDPISGHDNLYWYRRVMGKEIKFLLHFVKESKQDESGMPNNRFLAERTGGTYSTLKVQPAELEDSGVYFCASSPRLAGGYEQYFGPGTRLTVT.

J is TRBJ2-7 and V is TRBV27, with TRBD2 matching 7 bases. This CDR3 has 15 amino acids. Germline loops: CDR1 MNHEY, CDR2 SMNVEV (reference sequence). J lost 4 bases, V lost 2 bases, and 8 bases had no gene match. This CDR3 is CASSLRGGMEYEQYF. CDR3 DNA sequence: TGTGCCAGCAGTTTAAGGGGAGGGATGGAATACGAGCAGTACTTC.

The chain carries TRBV7-3 and TRBJ2-5; 14 bases agree with TRBD2. The trim removed 5 bases at V and 5 bases at J, leaving 7 bases unmatched. CDR1 is SGHTA and CDR2 is FQGTGA in the germline V gene. CDR3 length equals 16 residues. This CDR3 reads CASSRGGLAGVETQYF. The DNA of the CDR3 is TGTGCCAGCAGCCGGGGGGGACTAGCGGGAGTGGAGACCCAGTACTTC.

The chain joins TRBV4-2 to TRBJ1-4; 7 bases fit TRBD1. The trim removed 1 base at V and 5 bases at J, leaving 13 bases unmatched. The CDR3 is 18 residues long. CDR1 and CDR2 from the germline V gene are LGHNA and YNFKEQ. Written as DNA, the CDR3 is TGTGCCAGCAGCCAAGCCCCGGTAGCGACAGGGTCAAATGAAAAACTGTTTTTT. Its protein is CASSQAPVATGSNEKLFF.

This sequence joins TRBV7-3 and TRBJ2-3; 12 bases are a match to TRBD2. This CDR3 is built from 19 residues. Per the germline V gene, CDR1 is SGHTA and CDR2 is FQGTGA. V dropped 2 bases and J dropped 3; count of bases not matched to a gene: 12. The CDR3 DNA follows: TGTGCCAGCAGCTTACGAGCTAGCGGGGGGGCGAGAGTGACAGATACGCAGTATTTT. It translates to CASSLRASGGARVTDTQYF.

The chain recombines TRBV25-1 with TRBJ2-7; D remains unclear. CDR1 and CDR2 (germline): MGHDK, SYGVNS. Trimming cost V 5 bases and J 2 bases, with 13 bases left between them. This CDR3 is built from 14 residues. The CDR3 DNA sequence: TGTGCCAGCAGTCCCGTGCTAGTTCCCTACGAGCAGTACTTC. Its translation: CASSPVLVPYEQYF.

The chain is built from TRBV5-1 and TRBJ1-4; D uncertain. Looked up from germline, CDR1 is SGHRS and CDR2 is YFSETQ. The CDR3 runs to 15 residues. Between the trimmed V and J ends, which lost 0 bases and 7 bases, there was a span of 13 bases. CDR3 residues: CASSLAGGRAEKLFF. The CDR3 region has the DNA TGCGCCAGCAGCTTGGCCGGAGGGCGTGCTGAAAAACTGTTTTTT.

This clone was counted a single time. This chain connects TRBV7-2 to TRBJ2-1; 12 positions match TRBD2. CDR1 is SGHTA, CDR2 FQGNSA, per germline. V was clipped by 5 bases and J by 10 bases; unmatched bases: 9. This CDR3 is 15 amino acids long. The CDR3: CASSVGPSGRGEQFF. The CDR3, as DNA: TGTGCCAGCAGCGTAGGGCCTAGCGGGAGGGGGGAGCAGTTCTTC.

As DNA, the CDR3 is TGTGCCAGCAGCCACGGACTAGCGGGCGCTAGAGCGGGATACGAGCAGTACTTC. Protein product: CASSHGLAGARAGYEQYF. The J gene is TRBJ2-7, the V gene TRBV3-1 (or the pseudogene TRBV3-2); 11 bases line up with TRBD2. The length of the CDR3 is 18 residues. Unmatched junction bases numbered 14, after V lost 3 bases and J lost 4 bases. In germline, CDR1 is LGHDT, CDR2 YNNKEL (reference sequence).

This clone has a single count. The rearrangement links TRBV4-3 to TRBJ2-7; D may be TRBD2 (5 bases). The CDR3 extends over 13 amino acids. The germline V gene encodes CDR1 LGHNA and CDR2 YSLEER. V was clipped by 0 bases and J by 3 bases, with 6 bases between them. CDR3 protein: CASSQDRDYEQYF. The CDR3 bases are TGCGCCAGCAGCCAAGACCGGGACTACGAGCAGTACTTC.

This sequence joins TRBV18 and TRBJ1-5; 8 bases line up with TRBD1. Per the germline V gene, CDR1 is KGHSH and CDR2 is LQKENI. V lost 6 bases, J lost 1 base, and 14 bases stayed unmatched. CDR3 length equals 18 residues. CDR3 in DNA: TGTGCCAGCTCTCTGGACAGGGCTGGAGTGGGGAGCAATCAGCCCCAGCATTTT. Protein sequence: CASSLDRAGVGSNQPQHF.